Listed here are 31 T cell receptor beta chains from one sample, sequenced in a study of blood T cell repertoires in COVID-19. Clones were read by immunoSEQ multiplex PCR, and TCRdb kept only the in-frame ones, dropping some. The table includes 300,000 to 350,000 clones, 88% detected once. Sequences were obtained from peripheral blood. All receptors come from a woman aged 25-40 years with COVID-19, enrolled during active disease.

The chain carries TRBV7-2 and TRBJ1-1; no firm D call. Germline V gives CDR1 SGHTA, CDR2 FQGNSA. Deletions cut 1 base from V and 8 bases from J, with 11 bases between. This CDR3 has 13 amino acids. CDR3 sequence reads: CASSLESTREAFF. The DNA of the CDR3 is TGTGCCAGCAGCTTAGAAAGTACGCGAGAAGCTTTCTTT.

The V and J genes are TRBV10-3 and TRBJ2-5; tentatively, D is TRBD1 (5 bases). Germline CDR1 is ENHRY and CDR2 is SYGVKD. Trimming took off 11 bases at V and 5 bases at J, with 9 bases between the two ends. This CDR3 is built from 10 residues. CDR3 in DNA: TGTGCCTCTCCAGGGGAGACCCAGTACTTC. Protein sequence: CASPGETQYF.

As for this clone: A read error may account for a junction end that differs from germline. This sequence joins TRBV7-7 and TRBJ2-1; the match to TRBD2 covers 16 bases. From germline, CDR1 is SSHAT and CDR2 FNYEAQ (reference sequence). The CDR3 runs 17 residues. This chain's CDR3 is CASSPGTSGGGYNEQFF. The CDR3 nucleotides are TGTGCTAGCAGCCCGGGGACTAGCGGGGGGGGATACAATGAGCAGTTCTTC. The entire variable domain, with the rest obtained from reference TRBV7-7 and TRBJ2-1, is as follows: GAGVSQSPRYKVTKRGQDVTLRCDPISSHATLYWYQQALGQGPEFLTYFNYEAQPDKSGLPSDRFSAERPEGSISTLTIQRTEQRDSAMYRCASSPGTSGGGYNEQFFGPGTRLTVL.

V gene TRBV6-5 combines with J gene TRBJ1-2, with no clear D. The CDR3 loop spans 13 amino acids. CDR1 and CDR2 (germline): MNHEY, SVGAGI. Trimming took 4 bases from V and 6 from J, leaving 12 bases between them. CDR3 region: CASSSGSGNGYTF. The CDR3 region has the DNA TGTGCCAGCAGTTCAGGTAGCGGGAATGGCTACACCTTC.

The chain couples TRBV18 to TRBJ1-1; TRBD1 matches at 9 bases. J lost 3 bases, V lost 0 bases, and 2 bases had no gene match. The CDR3 covers 15 residues. Germline V gene data show CDR1 as KGHSH and CDR2 as LQKENI. CDR3 in amino acids: CASSPPGDRDTEAFF. In nucleotides, the CDR3 is TGTGCCAGCTCACCACCGGGGGACAGGGACACTGAAGCTTTCTTT. Supplemented by reference TRBV18 and TRBJ1-1, the full variable domain reads NAGVMQNPRHLVRRRGQEARLRCSPMKGHSHVYWYRQLPEEGLKFMVYLQKENIIDESGMPKERFSAEFPKEGPSILRIQQVVRGDSAAYFCASSPPGDRDTEAFFGQGTRLTVV.

This chain joins TRBV27 and TRBJ2-7; 10 bases are a match to TRBD1. The CDR3 is made up of 14 amino acids. Germline trimming cut 3 bases from V and 2 bases from J; bases unmatched to any gene: 1. Germline V gives CDR1 MNHEY, CDR2 SMNVEV (reference sequence). CDR3 sequence: CASSLGQGPYEQYF. CDR3 DNA: TGTGCCAGCAGTTTGGGACAGGGGCCCTACGAGCAGTACTTC.

This chain uses TRBV5-1 with TRBJ1-2; 8 bases map to TRBD1. Trimming at V came to 4 bases and at J to 8 bases, leaving 7 bases not matched to a gene. The CDR3 covers 13 residues. Germline values: CDR1 SGHRS, CDR2 YFSETQ. CDR3 sequence (DNA): TGCGCCAGCAGCCTCCCGACAGGGGAGGGCTACACCTTC. This translates into CASSLPTGEGYTF.

The chain joins TRBV7-9 to TRBJ2-7; tentatively, D is TRBD1 (6 bases). V was shortened by 4 bases and J by 3 bases, with 13 bases between the two germline ends. The CDR3 has 14 amino acids. Germline V gene lookup returns CDR1 SEHNR and CDR2 FQNEAQ (reference sequence). CDR3 in DNA: TGTGCCAGCAGCTCTGGGACAAGGTTCTACGAGCAGTACTTC. Its protein product is CASSSGTRFYEQYF.

The chain employs TRBV3-1 (or the pseudogene TRBV3-2) and TRBJ1-6; 11 bases are a match to TRBD1. V shed 3 bases and J 5 bases; nucleotides not matched to a gene: 6. Germline CDR1 is LGHDT and CDR2 is YNNKEL (reference sequence). This CDR3 is 17 amino acids long. The chain's CDR3 is CASSHQPGQGDNSPLHF. The CDR3 DNA follows: TGTGCCAGCAGCCATCAACCGGGACAGGGGGATAATTCACCCCTCCACTTT.

Remarks on this clone: Its ends do not fully match the called genes, so a read error is possible. This sequence joins TRBV3-1 (or the pseudogene TRBV3-2) and TRBJ1-6, with D unclear. Germline V CDR1 and CDR2: LGHDT, YNNKEL (reference sequence). This CDR3 has 14 residues. The DNA of the CDR3 is TGTGCCAGCAGCCATGTCAGGTCGGATTCGCCCCTCCACTTT. This codes for CASSHVRSDSPLHF.

The CDR3 loop is CASRPTLGGVKAFF. In DNA, the CDR3 is TGTGCCAGCAGACCCACCCTAGGGGGCGTCAAGGCTTTCTTT. The chain couples TRBV28 to TRBJ1-1, with TRBD1 matching 7 bases. Germline loops: CDR1 MDHEN, CDR2 SYDVKM. V lost 6 bases and J lost 11; bases outside the gene matches: 15. The CDR3 is 14 residues long. Supplemented by reference TRBV28 and TRBJ1-1, the full variable domain reads DVKVTQSSRYLVKRTGEKVFLECVQDMDHENMFWYRQDPGLGLRLIYFSYDVKMKEKGDIPEGYSVSREKKERFSLILESASTNQTSMYLCASRPTLGGVKAFFGQGTRLTVV.

The chain uses TRBV5-8 and TRBJ1-2; weak D call: TRBD1 (6 bases). Germline-derived CDR1 and CDR2 are SGHTS and YDEGEE. The CDR3 is 12 amino acids. Trimming took off 7 bases at V and 1 base at J, with 8 bases between the two ends. CDR3 sequence (DNA): TGTGCCAGCCCACAGGGTAACTATGGCTACACCTTC. Translated: CASPQGNYGYTF.

This clone was recorded only once. The V call is TRBV5-6, the J call TRBJ1-1, with D perhaps TRBD1 (6 bases). The V end lost 2 bases, the J end lost 5 bases, and 13 bases lay between the germline ends. The CDR3 spans 14 residues. Germline V CDR1 and CDR2: SGHDT, YYEEEE. CDR3 sequence: CASSFVGAETEAFF. CDR3 DNA: TGTGCCAGCAGCTTTGTGGGGGCAGAAACTGAAGCTTTCTTT.

V and J are TRBV6-5 and TRBJ1-2; no definite D call. CDR3 length: 10 residues. CDR1 is MNHEY and CDR2 is SVGAGI in the germline V gene. V shed 8 bases and J shed 5 bases, with 6 bases lying between them. The CDR3 coding sequence is TGTGCCAGCGCGAGGTATGGCTACACCTTC. Residues: CASARYGYTF.

The genes are TRBV27 and TRBJ1-2; TRBD1 matches at 7 bases. Germline CDR1 and CDR2: MNHEY and SMNVEV (reference sequence). Trimming cost V 5 bases and J 2 bases; bases outside gene matches: 5. The CDR3 is 14 residues long. CDR3 protein: CASSGGTVNYGYTF. CDR3 coding DNA: TGTGCCAGCAGTGGGGGGACAGTGAACTATGGCTACACCTTC.

In the case of this clone: Because the CDR3's place on the DNA is in doubt, the DNA is left out and the CDR3 is given as listed by TCRdb. The chain employs TRBV5-8 and TRBJ1-2. Inclusive of both ends, the CDR3 amounts to 12 amino acids. CDR1 is SGHTS, CDR2 YDEGEE, per germline. CDR3 protein: CASSLVGEGNTF.

The rearrangement uses TRBV5-4 and TRBJ2-5; weak D call: TRBD2 (5 bases). In germline, CDR1 is SGHNT, CDR2 YYREEE (reference sequence). V lost 7 bases, J lost 2 bases, and 15 bases lay in between. This CDR3 region has 14 residues. Here the CDR3 reads CASWRLGEQETQYF. The CDR3, as DNA: TGTGCCAGCTGGCGTCTGGGAGAACAAGAGACCCAGTACTTC.

This chain connects TRBV11-3 to TRBJ1-2; D possibly corresponds to TRBD1 (5 bases). Germline assignment: CDR1 SGHNT and CDR2 YENEEA. Trimming left V 1 base short and J 6 bases short, with 12 bases between. This CDR3 has 14 residues. CDR3 sequence reads: CASSLVGGLDGYTF. The CDR3 DNA reads TGTGCCAGCAGCTTAGTGGGGGGACTCGATGGCTACACCTTC.

The chain employs TRBV7-9 and TRBJ2-1, with TRBD1 identical over 9 bases. The V gene end was trimmed by 10 bases and the J gene end by 4 bases; junction bases not matched to a gene: 8. This CDR3 region has 14 residues. The V gene's germline CDR1 is SEHNR and CDR2 FQNEAQ (reference sequence). This CDR3 is CATWEGTGYNEQFF. CDR3 coding DNA: TGTGCCACCTGGGAGGGGACAGGGTACAATGAGCAGTTCTTC.

J is TRBJ2-3 and V is TRBV6-2 or TRBV6-3; 7 nucleotides align to TRBD2. The CDR3 has 13 residues. V was pared by 5 bases and J by 10 bases, with 9 bases of the junction left unmatched. From germline, CDR1 is MNHEY and CDR2 SVGEGT. Here the CDR3 DNA reads TGTGCCAGCAGTAGACTGGGAGGGAGTGCGCAGTATTTT. It translates to CASSRLGGSAQYF.

This clone was observed a few times. V gene TRBV27 combines with J gene TRBJ1-4; 8 bases line up with TRBD1. This CDR3 comprises 17 residues. Germline lookup yields CDR1 MNHEY and CDR2 SMNVEV (reference sequence). J was trimmed by 2 bases and V by 6 bases; bases with no gene match: 11. CDR3 loop: CASRTNGQGRTNEKLFF. CDR3 nucleotides: TGTGCCAGCAGGACCAACGGACAGGGAAGGACTAATGAAAAACTGTTTTTT. The variable domain in full, with the rest retrieved from reference TRBV27 and TRBJ1-4, is EAQVTQNPRYLITVTGKKLTVTCSQNMNHEYMSWYRQDPGLGLRQIYYSMNVEVTDKGDVPEGYKVSRKEKRNFPLILESPSPNQTSLYFCASRTNGQGRTNEKLFFGSGTQLSVL.

The chain has TRBV5-1 and TRBJ1-1, with a tentative D call TRBD1 (5 bases). V was pared by 0 bases and J by 5 bases, with 11 bases between. This CDR3 has 14 residues. Germline CDR1 reads SGHRS; CDR2 reads YFSETQ. The CDR3 DNA sequence: TGCGCCAGCAGCTTGGGGGGCGAGTTAACTGAAGCTTTCTTT. Residues: CASSLGGELTEAFF.

V gene TRBV2 combines with J gene TRBJ2-5, with a weak D call TRBD1 (6 bases). With 6 bases removed from V and 8 bases from J, the gap between germline ends came to 16 bases. The CDR3 sequence is 13 residues long. Looked up from germline, CDR1 is SNHLY and CDR2 is FYNNEI. CDR3 region: CASSGDNQSTQYF. The DNA of the CDR3 is TGTGCCAGCAGCGGGGACAACCAATCTACCCAGTACTTC.

V and J are TRBV27 and TRBJ2-7; 7 nucleotides match TRBD1. Trimming took 8 bases from V and 5 from J; bases not matched to a gene: 15. CDR1 MNHEY and CDR2 SMNVEV come from the germline V gene (reference sequence). The CDR3 totals 15 residues. The CDR3 DNA is TGTGCCAGCGGACATCCACGACAGGGCGGGCACGAGCAGTACTTC. Protein sequence: CASGHPRQGGHEQYF.

The chain uses TRBV14 and TRBJ2-7, with TRBD1 matching 9 bases. The CDR3 length is 14 residues. Germline CDR1 reads SGHDN; CDR2 reads FVKESK. V was clipped by 4 bases and J by 5 bases; unmatched bases: 6. As DNA, the CDR3 is TGTGCCAGCAGCCCCGGGACAGGGTCCGACGAGCAGTACGTC. This sequence encodes CASSPGTGSDEQYV.

The rearrangement links TRBV5-1 to TRBJ2-2, with 12 bases matching TRBD2. CDR3 size: 15 residues. V gave up 3 bases and J gave up 5 bases; unmatched junction bases: 2. Germline V CDR1 and CDR2: SGHRS, YFSETQ. In nucleotides, the CDR3 is TGCGCCAGCAGCTCGGGGACTAGCGGGACCGGGGAGCTGTTTTTT. Protein: CASSSGTSGTGELFF.

The gene calls are TRBV4-1 and TRBJ1-4, with unresolved D. The germline V and J ends were trimmed by 1 base and 4 bases, with 10 bases remaining between them. The germline V gene encodes CDR1 MGHRA and CDR2 YSYEKL. CDR3 length: 15 residues. CDR3 in amino acids: CASSQVSQDNEKLFF. The CDR3, as DNA: TGCGCCAGCAGCCAAGTCAGCCAGGATAATGAAAAACTGTTTTTT.

As DNA, the CDR3 is TGTGCCAGCTCACCTGGGAGGGGTAATGAAAAACTGTTTTTT. Translation gives CASSPGRGNEKLFF. The chain has TRBV18 and TRBJ1-4; D might be TRBD1 (5 bases). CDR3 length equals 14 residues. The germline V gene has CDR1 KGHSH and CDR2 LQKENI. With 3 bases removed from V and 4 bases from J, the gap between germline ends came to 9 bases.

This chain links TRBV4-3 with TRBJ1-2; 7 bases are a match to TRBD1. Germline CDR1 and CDR2: LGHNA and YSLEER. The V and J ends lost 0 bases and 7 bases, in that order; junction bases with no gene match: 11. This CDR3 has 16 residues. The CDR3 coding sequence is TGCGCCAGCAGCCAAGACCCCGGGACAGACCGTCGTGGCTACACCTTC. This encodes CASSQDPGTDRRGYTF.

The rearrangement uses TRBV6-6 and TRBJ2-2; D possibly corresponds to TRBD2 (5 bases). The CDR3 runs 16 residues. Trimming removed 1 base at V and 7 bases at J, with 16 bases between. Germline lookup yields CDR1 MNHNY and CDR2 SVGAGI (reference sequence). CDR3 nucleotide sequence: TGTGCCAGCAGTTACTTAACGGGGAAGATGGGCGGGGAGCTGTTTTTT. Its protein product is CASSYLTGKMGGELFF.

The chain couples TRBV14 to TRBJ1-1; the D is unclear. Germline CDR1 reads SGHDN; CDR2 reads FVKESK. Trimming took 4 bases from V and 1 from J, leaving 10 bases between them. The CDR3 spans 14 residues. CDR3 sequence: CASSPPHWNTEAFF. CDR3 DNA: TGTGCCAGCAGCCCACCCCACTGGAACACTGAAGCTTTCTTT.